This entry lists 21 T cell receptor beta chains sequenced from one sample in a study of blood T cell repertoires in COVID-19. The data were produced by immunoSEQ multiplex PCR, yet TCRdb's version contains in-frame clones alone and is incomplete. The repertoire includes roughly 150,000 clones, around 88% of them detected once, and about 4.7% sits in the top ten. Material for sequencing was peripheral blood. These receptors were obtained from a human donor in a cohort sampled during active COVID-19.

This chain joins TRBV21-1 and TRBJ2-7; the table's TRBD1 call for D was not verified on the DNA. TRBV21-1 is marked as a pseudogene. The CDR3 is 14 amino acids. In nucleotides, the CDR3 is TGTGCCAGCAGCGTCACAGGGGACTCCTACGAGCAGTACTTC. The encoded protein is CASSVTGDSYEQYF.

This chain connects TRBV5-6 to TRBJ1-2; no clear D. V was clipped by 3 bases and J by 3 bases, with 6 bases between them. Germline CDR1 and CDR2: SGHDT and YYEEEE. CDR3 length: 12 residues. CDR3 amino acids: CASSSDYYGYTF. CDR3 sequence (DNA): TGTGCCAGCAGCTCAGACTACTATGGCTACACCTTC. The variable domain in full, with the rest retrieved from reference TRBV5-6 and TRBJ1-2, is DAGVTQSPTHLIKTRGQQVTLRCSPKSGHDTVSWYQQALGQGPQFIFQYYEEEERQRGNFPDRFSGHQFPNYSSELNVNALLLGDSALYLCASSSDYYGYTFGSGTRLTVV.

The gene calls are TRBV6-6 and TRBJ2-7, with 10 positions matching TRBD1. Germline V gene sequence: CDR1 MNHNY, CDR2 SVGAGI (reference sequence). This CDR3 is 14 amino acids long. The J segment lost 6 bases and the V segment lost 2 bases, leaving 4 bases of the junction unmatched. The DNA of the CDR3 is TGTGCCAGCAGTTACGGGACAGGGGTAGGCGAGCAGTACTTC. Translated: CASSYGTGVGEQYF.

The chain combines TRBV11-2 with TRBJ2-7, with 14 bases aligning to TRBD2. The length of the CDR3 is 15 residues. The germline CDR1 and CDR2 sequences are SGHAT and FQNNGV. V was clipped by 5 bases and J by 5 bases; unmatched bases: 5. CDR3: CASSLGTSGSHEQYF. The CDR3 bases are TGTGCCAGCAGCCTCGGGACTAGCGGGAGTCACGAGCAGTACTTC.

The CDR3 region is CASSFGVSLELFF. CDR3 nucleotides: TGTGCCAGCAGCTTCGGGGTCTCCCTGGAGCTGTTTTTT. J is TRBJ2-2 and V is TRBV5-6; tentative D call: TRBD2 (5 bases). The CDR3 spans 13 residues. V lost 2 bases to trimming and J lost 10 bases, with 12 bases between them. The germline V gene has CDR1 SGHDT and CDR2 YYEEEE.

V gene TRBV5-8 combines with J gene TRBJ2-5, with D uncertain. The ends were cut back, 4 bases at V and 4 bases at J, with 11 bases in the middle. Germline CDR1 and CDR2: SGHTS and YDEGEE. The CDR3 contains 13 residues. CDR3 in amino acids: CASSPLVGETQYF. The CDR3 DNA follows: TGTGCCAGCAGCCCCTTAGTTGGAGAGACCCAGTACTTC.

The chain couples TRBV11-3 to TRBJ2-5, with D maybe TRBD2 (6 bases). Trimming left V 4 bases short and J 3 bases short, with 12 bases between. The CDR3 sequence is 14 residues long. Germline lookup yields CDR1 SGHNT and CDR2 YENEEA. The CDR3 DNA reads as TGTGCCAGCAGCTGGGAGGCCAGAGAAGAGACCCAGTACTTC. Translation gives CASSWEAREETQYF.

The chain links TRBV12-3 or TRBV12-4 to TRBJ2-3, with D maybe TRBD2 (6 bases). V lost 5 bases and J lost 5, with 8 bases in between. CDR3 length: 12 residues. The CDR3 here is CASSTTRDTQYF. The CDR3 bases are TGTGCCAGCAGTACGACTAGAGATACGCAGTATTTT.

The gene calls are TRBV30 and TRBJ2-3; D unresolved. Germline V gene data show CDR1 as GTSNPN and CDR2 as SVGIG (reference sequence). V was shortened by 1 base and J by 0 bases, with 11 bases between the two germline ends. The CDR3 loop spans 15 amino acids. CDR3 sequence reads: CAWSGEAGSTDTQYF. The CDR3 nucleotides are TGTGCCTGGAGTGGAGAGGCCGGCAGCACAGATACGCAGTATTTT.

The rearrangement joins TRBV28 to TRBJ1-2; tentative D call: TRBD1 (6 bases). This CDR3 has 16 amino acids. V lost 4 bases, J lost 5 bases, and 20 bases lay in between. Germline loops: CDR1 MDHEN, CDR2 SYDVKM. The CDR3 DNA is TGTGCCAGCAGTTCTCCGATACCCGACAGGACATATGGCTACACCTTC. This gives the protein CASSSPIPDRTYGYTF.

V and J are TRBV6-5 and TRBJ2-1, with 10 bases fitting TRBD2. Looked up from germline, CDR1 is MNHEY and CDR2 is SVGAGI. V dropped 8 bases and J dropped 4; count of bases not matched to a gene: 2. There are 13 residues in the CDR3. The CDR3 DNA reads TGTGCCAGCGCGACTAGCGGGTACAATGAGCAGTTCTTC. As protein: CASATSGYNEQFF.

The chain links TRBV19 to TRBJ2-3; D is ambiguous. This CDR3 contains 13 residues. In germline, CDR1 is LNHDA, CDR2 SQIVND (reference sequence). Trimming removed 2 bases from V and 4 bases from J, with 7 bases in between. CDR3 sequence (DNA): TGTGCCAGTAGTATAAGTCGGGCAGATACGCAGTATTTT. It codes for CASSISRADTQYF.

V gene TRBV20-1 combines with J gene TRBJ2-3, with TRBD1 matching 8 bases. CDR3 length equals 14 residues. CDR1 is DFQATT and CDR2 is SNEGSKA in the germline V gene (reference sequence). J gave up 1 base and V 3 bases, and 3 bases lay outside the gene matches. CDR3 region: CSASQGAGTDTQYF. The CDR3 DNA reads as TGCAGTGCTAGTCAGGGGGCAGGCACAGATACGCAGTATTTT.

This rearrangement joins TRBV30 to TRBJ2-5; 13 positions match TRBD2. The germline CDR1 and CDR2 sequences are GTSNPN and SVGIG (reference sequence). The CDR3 consists of 15 residues. With V trimmed by 1 base and J by 2 bases, 1 base remained unmatched. In DNA form, the CDR3 reads TGTGCCTGGAGTGAGGGACTAGCGGGACAAGAGACCCAGTACTTC. It translates to CAWSEGLAGQETQYF.

The CDR3 region has the DNA TGTGCCAGCAGCCGCACGGCGCAGGGGATATCTCGAGGCTACACCTTC. Translated, it gives CASSRTAQGISRGYTF. The chain combines TRBV7-2 with TRBJ1-2; D might be TRBD1 (6 bases). This CDR3 spans 16 amino acids. The germline gives CDR1 SGHTA, CDR2 FQGNSA. The V end was cut by 5 bases, the J end by 8 bases, with 24 bases between.

The chain carries TRBV9 and TRBJ2-1, with D possibly being TRBD1 (6 bases). CDR3 length equals 17 residues. Trimming shortened V by 3 bases and J by 1 base, and 17 bases separated the two germline ends. The germline CDR1 and CDR2 sequences are SGDLS and YYNGEE. In DNA form, the CDR3 reads TGTGCCAGCAGCGCCTTGGACAGTCCTCATTCCTACAATGAGCAGTTCTTC. Its translation is CASSALDSPHSYNEQFF.

The rearrangement links TRBV28 to TRBJ2-5; perhaps TRBD1 as D (6 bases). Per the germline V gene, CDR1 is MDHEN and CDR2 is SYDVKM. This CDR3 is 14 amino acids long. Trimming took off 5 bases at V and 3 bases at J, with 13 bases between the two ends. CDR3 coding DNA: TGTGCCAGCAGTCTACTGGGACAAGAAGAGACCCAGTACTTC. It encodes CASSLLGQEETQYF.

The genes are TRBV9 and TRBJ2-3, with 8 bases matching TRBD2. Germline CDR1 reads SGDLS; CDR2 reads YYNGEE. With V trimmed by 5 bases and J by 0 bases, 5 bases remained unmatched. There are 15 residues in the CDR3. CDR3 residues: CASRGSGVSTDTQYF. The CDR3 DNA reads as TGTGCCAGCAGAGGTAGCGGGGTTAGCACAGATACGCAGTATTTT.

As DNA, the CDR3 is TGTGCCAGCAGCCATGTGGACAAAAATCAGCCCCAGCATTTT. Translated: CASSHVDKNQPQHF. This chain connects TRBV28 to TRBJ1-5, with a possible D match to TRBD1 (5 bases). The CDR3 sequence is 14 residues long. Germline CDR1 reads MDHEN; CDR2 reads SYDVKM. Between the trimmed V and J ends, which lost 6 bases and 4 bases, there was a span of 13 bases.

This chain joins TRBV6-5 and TRBJ2-1, with 7 bases that match TRBD2. Germline V gene data show CDR1 as MNHEY and CDR2 as SVGAGI. V shed 8 bases, J shed 2 bases, and the junction held 9 bases outside the gene matches. The CDR3 has 15 residues. The CDR3 coding sequence is TGTGCCAGCGAATATTTGGGGAGGGCCTACAATGAGCAGTTCTTC. This translates into CASEYLGRAYNEQFF.

This clone has only one observation. The chain links TRBV6-2 or TRBV6-3 to TRBJ1-1; 7 nucleotides line up with TRBD1. Germline V gene data show CDR1 as MNHEY and CDR2 as SVGEGT. The CDR3 has 15 amino acids. The J segment lost 0 bases and the V segment lost 5 bases, leaving 6 bases of the junction unmatched. The CDR3 DNA reads TGTGCCAGCAGTACCGAACAGGGGATGAACACTGAAGCTTTCTTT. This gives the protein CASSTEQGMNTEAFF.